The present entry profiles one T cell receptor (beta chain) with its context. This sample is part of a study of CD8+ T cells in alopecia areata. On the study more broadly: Treatment of the treated patients consisted of oral tofacitinib, 5 to 10 mg twice daily.

This CDR3 region has 16 residues. V was pared by 1 base and J by 0 bases, with 8 bases between. CDR1 and CDR2 from the germline V gene are SGHDT and YYEEEE. cDNA serving as the sequencing template came from extracted, reverse transcribed RNA. Repertoires were generated with immunoSEQ multiplex PCR, while TCRdb's copy carries only in-frame clones and drops some. The table lists 150,000 to 200,000 clones, approximately 59% of them singletons. The investigators collected lesional scalp punch biopsies and peripheral blood from alopecia areata patients. This chain connects TRBV5-6 to TRBJ1-6; no clear D. This TCR came from a human donor with alopecia areata. The input for sequencing was CD4+ T cells sorted from blood, taken at week 0. The CDR3 sequence is CASSLYLSSYNSPLHF. CDR3 sequence (DNA): TGTGCCAGCAGCTTGTACCTGAGCTCCTATAATTCACCCCTCCACTTT.